The 6 T cell receptor beta chains below all came from one sample that was sequenced in a study of blood T cell repertoires in COVID-19. Profiling relied on immunoSEQ multiplex PCR, and the TCRdb table lists in-frame clones only, not all of them. The sample has 60,000 to 80,000 clones; 70% to 90% are singletons. Sequenced: peripheral blood. These receptors came from an elderly woman with acute or convalescent COVID-19.

The genes are TRBV10-3 and TRBJ2-3; 10 bases map to TRBD2. After removal of 3 bases from V and 4 bases from J, the junction contained 13 bases not matched to a gene. The CDR3 runs to 18 residues. CDR1 is ENHRY, CDR2 SYGVKD, per germline. The CDR3 loop reads CAISERTDLAGAADTQYF. DNA for the CDR3: TGTGCCATCAGTGAACGAACAGATCTAGCGGGGGCCGCAGATACGCAGTATTTT.

This clone came up a few times. This chain joins TRBV6-5 and TRBJ2-2; 7 nucleotides align to TRBD1. The CDR3 contains 15 residues. The junction had 8 bases not matched to a gene; V was cut back by 6 bases and J by 4 bases. The germline V gene encodes CDR1 MNHEY and CDR2 SVGAGI. This chain's CDR3 is CASRSGTALTGELFF. For the CDR3, the DNA is TGTGCCAGCAGGTCCGGGACAGCTCTCACCGGGGAGCTGTTTTTT.

The CDR3 is CASSRGGLLGPNEQFF. In nucleotides, the CDR3 is TGTGCCAGCAGCAGGGGGGGACTCCTGGGACCCAATGAGCAGTTCTTC. V usage is TRBV5-8 and J usage is TRBJ2-1; perhaps TRBD2 as D (7 bases). V dropped 4 bases and J dropped 6 bases, with 20 bases sitting between them. The CDR3 loop spans 16 amino acids. The germline CDR1 and CDR2 sequences are SGHTS and YDEGEE.

The chain couples TRBV7-8 to TRBJ2-5; 9 bases are a match to TRBD2. V was pared by 3 bases and J by 8 bases, with 13 bases of the junction left unmatched. CDR1 is SGHVS and CDR2 is FQNEAQ in the germline V gene. This CDR3 contains 16 residues. CDR3 residues: CASSFLAGRAIGTQYF. CDR3 coding DNA: TGTGCCAGCAGCTTCCTAGCGGGACGAGCCATTGGAACCCAGTACTTC.

V usage is TRBV3-1 (or the pseudogene TRBV3-2) and J usage is TRBJ2-7; no reliable D call. The CDR3 has 14 amino acids. V was trimmed by 4 bases and J by 9 bases, leaving 19 bases between them. Per the germline V gene, CDR1 is LGHDT and CDR2 is YNNKEL (reference sequence). DNA for the CDR3: TGTGCCAGCAGCCCGAAAGCACAACTAAGAGGGCAGTACTTC. Its protein is CASSPKAQLRGQYF.

The chain uses TRBV7-9 and TRBJ1-1; D gene uncertain. CDR3 length: 16 residues. The germline V gene encodes CDR1 SEHNR and CDR2 FQNEAQ (reference sequence). V was shortened by 0 bases and J by 6 bases, with 17 bases between the two germline ends. DNA of the CDR3: TGTGCCAGCAGCTTAGCGTTGACGGCGGGATTCGCTGAAGCTTTCTTT. Its translation is CASSLALTAGFAEAFF.